This record concerns one TCR beta chain sequence. Its antigen is currently unknown. The repertoire was sequenced with immunoSEQ multiplex PCR; TCRdb's copy has only in-frame clones and lacks some. The table lists 55,000 to 80,000 clones, roughly 88% of them singletons. This entry comes from a study of PD-1 blockade in classical Hodgkin lymphoma. Findings and caveats of the study: CD4+ TCR diversity climbed significantly by C4D1, unlike CD8+ TCR diversity. Patients who responded completely had about the same baseline diversity as newly diagnosed patients. TCR diversity at baseline was reported to be reduced in newly diagnosed patients relative to healthy donors.

All patients relapsed after autologous stem cell transplantation, and brentuximab vedotin exposure varied. Patients showed best responses of complete response, partial response or progressive disease. The V and J ends lost 7 bases and 3 bases respectively, with 12 bases between them. The CDR3 runs to 14 residues. In germline, CDR1 is SNHLY, CDR2 FYNNEI. This clonotype was obtained from a human donor with classical Hodgkin lymphoma. Source: peripheral blood mononuclear cells (PBMCs), taken at baseline. J is TRBJ1-4 and V is TRBV2; tentative D call: TRBD1 (5 bases). The CDR3 is CASMWRGANEKLFF. The CDR3 DNA follows: TGTGCCAGCATGTGGAGGGGCGCTAATGAAAAACTGTTTTTT.